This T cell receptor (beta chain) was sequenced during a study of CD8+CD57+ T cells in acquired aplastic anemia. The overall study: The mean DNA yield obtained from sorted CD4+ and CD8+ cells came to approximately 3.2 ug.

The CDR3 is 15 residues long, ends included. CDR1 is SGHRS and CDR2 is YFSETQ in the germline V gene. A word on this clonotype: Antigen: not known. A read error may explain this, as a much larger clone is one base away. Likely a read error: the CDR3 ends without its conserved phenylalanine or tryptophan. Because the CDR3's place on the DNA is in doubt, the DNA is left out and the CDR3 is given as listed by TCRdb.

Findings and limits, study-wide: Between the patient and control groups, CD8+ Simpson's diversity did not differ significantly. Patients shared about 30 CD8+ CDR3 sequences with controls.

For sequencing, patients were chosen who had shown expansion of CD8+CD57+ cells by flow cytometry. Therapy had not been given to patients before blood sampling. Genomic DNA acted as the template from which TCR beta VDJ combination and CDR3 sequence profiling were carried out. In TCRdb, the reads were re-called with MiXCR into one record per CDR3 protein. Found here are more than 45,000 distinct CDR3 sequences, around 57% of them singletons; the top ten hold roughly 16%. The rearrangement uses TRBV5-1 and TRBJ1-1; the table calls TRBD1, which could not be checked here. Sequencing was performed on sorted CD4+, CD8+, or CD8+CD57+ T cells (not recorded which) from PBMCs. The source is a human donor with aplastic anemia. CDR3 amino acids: CASRGDRGRDTEASL.